This is a list of T cell receptor beta chains from one sample in a study of T cells in Graves' hyperthyroidism and ophthalmopathy. MiXCR was run by TCRdb on the multiplex PCR reads, yielding one entry per CDR3 protein. This table holds hundreds of thousands of distinct CDR3 sequences, around 16% found once. The sequenced sample was blood. These receptors all come from a woman aged 30 to 39 with Graves' hyperthyroidism. Both conserved end residues are part of each CDR3. The order of the fields is D gene, J gene, clone size, V gene, CDR3 DNA, CDR3 protein. A D gene is named only where the DNA matches it firmly. Only part of the rows carry a size: once, few, many, or a class if the clone is expanded.

-,TRBJ2-1,-,TRBV9,TGTGCCAGCAGCGTAGACGGCGGCTACAATGAGCAGTTCTTC,CASSVDGGYNEQFF
-,TRBJ2-5,many,TRBV29-1,TGCAGCTCCAGGGAGGCCGGCACCCAGTACTTC,CSSREAGTQYF
TRBD1,TRBJ2-1,-,TRBV18,TGTGCCAGCTCACCAAGGACAGGGCGGATTGAGCAGTTCTTC,CASSPRTGRIEQFF
-,TRBJ2-7,many,TRBV29-1,TGCAGCGTTGAAGACGGGACCAGCCTCGAGCAGTACTTC,CSVEDGTSLEQYF
TRBD1,TRBJ2-5,few,TRBV12-3/TRBV12-4,TGTGCCAGCAGTTCCGGGACAGGGCGGACCCAGTACTTC,CASSSGTGRTQYF
TRBD2,TRBJ2-3,few,TRBV24-1,TGTGCCACCAGCAACCCCTTGGGAGCGGGGGGCACAGATACGCAGTATTTT,CATSNPLGAGGTDTQYF
-,TRBJ1-4,many,TRBV28,TGTGCCAGCAGCCCAGGTGGACCAGGCGAAAAACTGTTTTTT,CASSPGGPGEKLFF
-,TRBJ2-7,-,TRBV27,TGTGCCAGCAGTTCTGGACGACGCGGAACCTTCTACGAGCAGTACTTC,CASSSGRRGTFYEQYF
TRBD2,TRBJ2-2,-,TRBV29-1,TGCAGCGTTCTTCGCAGAGCGGGAGGTACCGGGGAGCTGTTTTTT,CSVLRRAGGTGELFF
-,TRBJ1-1,few,TRBV27,TGTGCCAGCAGTGGAGGGCAGGGAGCAGCAGTCACTGAAGCTTTCTTT,CASSGGQGAAVTEAFF
-,TRBJ2-2,-,TRBV10-2,TGCGCCAGCAGTGACCCTGTGGGCAGGAACACCGGGGAGCTGTTTTTT,CASSDPVGRNTGELFF
-,TRBJ2-2,few,TRBV5-1,TGCGCCAGCAGCCCCGAAATACAGAACACCGGGGAGCTGTTTTTT,CASSPEIQNTGELFF
-,TRBJ1-4,-,TRBV7-9,TGTGCCAGCACTTCGATGGCAACTAATGAAAAACTGTTTTTT,CASTSMATNEKLFF
TRBD1,TRBJ1-5,many,TRBV9,TGTGCCAGCAGCGTTTCAGGGGGTAGCAATCAGCCCCAGCATTTT,CASSVSGGSNQPQHF
TRBD1,TRBJ2-1,-,TRBV5-1,TGCGCCAGCAGCGAGACAGGGGTCTCCTACAATGAGCAGTTCTTC,CASSETGVSYNEQFF
TRBD2,TRBJ2-3,few,TRBV20-1,TGCAGTGCTAGAGGACTAGCGGGTCCAGATACGCAGTATTTT,CSARGLAGPDTQYF
-,TRBJ2-5,-,TRBV3-2,TGTGCCAGCAGCCAAGATCCCCTAGCGGGAATGATGGAAGAGACCCAGTACTTC,CASSQDPLAGMMEETQYF
-,TRBJ2-2,-,TRBV20-1,TGCAGTGCTAGAGTGCTATCCACCGGGGAGCTGTTTTTT,CSARVLSTGELFF
TRBD1,TRBJ2-3,few,TRBV11-1,TGTGCCAGCAGCTTAGGGGACAGGGATACGCAGTATTTT,CASSLGDRDTQYF
TRBD2,TRBJ2-3,many,TRBV6-1,TGTGCCAGCAGTAGCCGGACTAGCGGGAGTCCTGATACGCAGTATTTT,CASSSRTSGSPDTQYF
TRBD1,TRBJ1-2,-,TRBV9,TGTGCCAGCAGCGGGACAGGGGGCAATGGCTACACCTTC,CASSGTGGNGYTF
-,TRBJ2-2,-,TRBV20-1,TGCGCCGGGGATCAGGACACCGGGGAGCTGTTTTTT,CAGDQDTGELFF
-,TRBJ2-7,few,TRBV7-9,TGTGCCAGCAGCTTTCTCCGGGACTACGAGCAGTACTTC,CASSFLRDYEQYF
TRBD2,TRBJ2-3,many,TRBV5-1,TGCGCCAGCAGCTTGGCCGGGACTAGCGACAGCACAGATACGCAGTATTTT,CASSLAGTSDSTDTQYF
-,TRBJ1-5,many,TRBV7-8,TGTGCCAGCAGCGGGAACAGGGATCAGCCCCAGCATTTT,CASSGNRDQPQHF
TRBD1,TRBJ1-1,many,TRBV2,TGTGCCACCGTCACAGGGGGGGATAACACTGAAGCTTTCTTT,CATVTGGDNTEAFF
-,TRBJ2-7,-,TRBV20-1,TGCAGTGCTAGAGATACGAAGGGGACCTACGAGCAGTACTTC,CSARDTKGTYEQYF
TRBD2,TRBJ2-3,few,TRBV4-2,TGTGCCAGCAGCCAAGAGGCTAGCGGTTTGGATACGCAGTATTTT,CASSQEASGLDTQYF
TRBD1,TRBJ1-1,few,TRBV12-5,TGTGCTAGTGGACAGGGGCCCACTGAAGCTTTCTTT,CASGQGPTEAFF
-,TRBJ1-4,few,TRBV2,TGTGCCAGCAGGGGATACGAGGGGCTAGGTGAAAAACTGTTTTTT,CASRGYEGLGEKLFF
-,TRBJ1-1,many,TRBV2,TGTGCCAGCACGAAGGTTGTGAGAACTGAAGCTTTCTTT,CASTKVVRTEAFF
-,TRBJ1-1,many,TRBV12-3/TRBV12-4,TGTGCCAGCAGTTTTTTGGGCAGGAACACTGAAGCTTTCTTT,CASSFLGRNTEAFF
-,TRBJ1-4,many,TRBV3-1,TGTGCCAGCAGCCAAAAAGCAACTAATGAAAAACTGTTTTTT,CASSQKATNEKLFF
TRBD2,TRBJ2-7,-,TRBV5-5,TGTGCCAGCAGCACGGGACTAGCGGTGTCCTACGAGCAGTACTTC,CASSTGLAVSYEQYF
-,TRBJ2-2,-,TRBV6-2/TRBV6-3,TGTGCCAGCAGTTACGGGTTGCGTCAGGGGAACACCGGGGAGCTGTTTTTT,CASSYGLRQGNTGELFF
TRBD2,TRBJ2-1,few,TRBV14,TGTGCCAGCAGCCAAATACCGGGACTAGCGGGAGGAGCGCGCTCCTACAATGAGCAGTTCTTC,CASSQIPGLAGGARSYNEQFF
TRBD1,TRBJ2-1,-,TRBV7-2,TGTGCCAGCAGCTTTTCTCATGGACAGGGATCTGAGTTCTTC,CASSFSHGQGSEFF
-,TRBJ1-1,-,TRBV24-1,TGTGCCACCAGTGACTCTCGTGGGAACACTGAAGCTTTCTTT,CATSDSRGNTEAFF
TRBD2,TRBJ2-3,-,TRBV27,TGTGCCAGCAGTTTAGATCGCGGGAGCGGAGATACGCAGTATTTT,CASSLDRGSGDTQYF
TRBD2,TRBJ2-1,many,TRBV28,TGTGCCAGCAGCCCCTTCCTAGCGGGCTTAACCTACAATGAGCAGTTCTTC,CASSPFLAGLTYNEQFF
-,TRBJ1-5,few,TRBV5-1,TGCGCCAGCAGCTTGATTGGAGCGAGCAATCAGCCCCAGCATTTT,CASSLIGASNQPQHF
-,TRBJ2-7,many,TRBV27,TGTGCCAGCAGTGTGACGGCGCGGGGAGCCTACGAGCAGTACTTC,CASSVTARGAYEQYF
TRBD1,TRBJ1-2,-,TRBV30,TGTGCCTGGAGTAAACACATAAGCGGGACAGGGGAGAAGAGGGCGTATGGCTACACCTTC,CAWSKHISGTGEKRAYGYTF
-,TRBJ1-5,many,TRBV28,TGTGCCAGCAGTTTATCCTCAGGGGCCTCAGGTCAGCCCCAGCATTTT,CASSLSSGASGQPQHF
-,TRBJ2-3,-,TRBV18,TGTGCCAGCTCACCAATATTTAGGACACAACCCACAGATACGCAGTATTTT,CASSPIFRTQPTDTQYF
-,TRBJ1-4,-,TRBV20-1,TGCAGTGCTTTACTCGGCGGGAATTATAATGAAAAACTGTTTTTT,CSALLGGNYNEKLFF
-,TRBJ1-5,many,TRBV28,TGTGCCAGCAGGTCGTATAGCAATCAGCCCCAGCATTTT,CASRSYSNQPQHF
-,TRBJ1-6,-,TRBV20-1,TGCAGTGCTAGAGATTTTGCAGATTCACCCCTCCACTTT,CSARDFADSPLHF